These 18 T cell receptor beta chains were all obtained from the same sample, sequenced in a study of blood T cells in healthy people across ages (dated by TCRdb to between 2014 and 2017). The library came from 5' RACE. The sequencer was an Illumina HiSeq 2500. A second PCR of about 6 to 11 cycles was run with a J-beta primer mix and a sample-barcoded 5' primer. TCRdb handled the public reads itself, with Q25 trimming in fastp and clone calling in MiXCR, and kept productive beta chains. One record per CDR3 amino acid sequence lists the most common genes and DNA. This sample holds 650,000 to 800,000 distinct CDR3 sequences; about 42% were observed only once. The ten largest clones capture around 18% of the sample. Sequences were obtained from blood. Source of these receptors: a man aged 60-69 years in good health.

The CDR3 DNA sequence: TGCGCCAGCAGGCCCGGGACAGGGGGAAACAATGAGCAGTACTTC. This gives the protein CASRPGTGGNNEQYF. This rearrangement joins TRBV5-1 to TRBJ2-5; 11 bases map to TRBD1. The V segment lost 5 bases and the J segment 11 bases; nucleotides outside the gene matches: 14. The CDR3 extends over 15 amino acids. Germline V lookup: CDR1 SGHRS, CDR2 YFSETQ.

This clonotype was detected a few times. This clone may be a read error of a much larger clone one base away. This rearrangement joins TRBV20-1 to TRBJ2-5; possibly TRBD1 for D (6 bases). The better agreement between TRBJ2-7 and the DNA end casts doubt on the J call. This CDR3 is 11 amino acids long. Per germline, CDR1 DFQATT and CDR2 SNEGSKA (reference sequence). The CDR3 nucleotides read TGCAGTGCAAAATACAGGGACGAGCAGTACTTC. Translated: CSAKYRDEQYF.

This clonotype was seen a few times. The CDR3 DNA sequence: TGCAGCGTTTATGCCGAGAAAGGACTGTGGGCCAACGTCCTGACTTTC. As protein: CSVYAEKGLWANVLTF. The chain joins TRBV29-1 to TRBJ2-6; possible D gene TRBD2, 5 bases. Germline CDR1 is SQVTM and CDR2 is ANQGSEA. This CDR3 has 16 residues. Trimming removed 5 bases at V and 5 bases at J, with 19 bases between.

This clonotype was seen many times. The chain employs TRBV29-1 and TRBJ1-2; TRBD1 might be the D (5 bases). CDR3 length equals 13 residues. The V end was cut by 7 bases, the J end by 0 bases, with 12 bases between. CDR1 and CDR2 from the germline V gene are SQVTM and ANQGSEA. The CDR3 reads CSGGDAANYGYTF. The CDR3, as DNA: TGCAGCGGGGGGGACGCAGCTAACTATGGCTACACCTTC.

V and J are TRBV9 and TRBJ2-1; 7 nucleotides agree with TRBD2. CDR3 length equals 16 residues. V shed 4 bases, J shed 10 bases, and the junction held 17 bases outside the gene matches. Germline V gene sequence: CDR1 SGDLS, CDR2 YYNGEE. The chain's CDR3 is CASSSSHGSSGREQFF. In nucleotides, the CDR3 is TGTGCCAGCAGCTCCTCTCACGGGAGTAGCGGGCGCGAGCAGTTCTTC.

This clonotype showed up just once. The chain employs TRBV12-3 or TRBV12-4 and TRBJ2-1; tentative D call: TRBD1 (6 bases). The ends were cut back, 6 bases at V and 8 bases at J, with 20 bases in the middle. This CDR3 spans 15 amino acids. DNA for the CDR3: TGTGCCAGCAGCCCTACAGGGAGCATTAGTTATGAGCAGTTCTTC. This codes for CASSPTGSISYEQFF.

The genes are TRBV20-1 and TRBJ2-1; the D gene is possibly TRBD1 (5 bases). This CDR3 has 15 residues. V was trimmed by 1 base and J by 5 bases, leaving 15 bases between them. CDR1 is DFQATT, CDR2 SNEGSKA, per germline (reference sequence). The CDR3 here is CSARVGAQRDNEQFF. In DNA form, the CDR3 reads TGCAGTGCTAGAGTTGGGGCCCAAAGGGACAATGAGCAGTTCTTC.

This clonotype has a handful of counts. The gene calls are TRBV4-3 and TRBJ2-5; TRBD2 matches 12 bases. This CDR3 spans 16 amino acids. CDR1 is LGHNA and CDR2 is YSLEER in the germline V gene. Trimming at V came to 3 bases and at J to 5 bases, leaving 7 bases not matched to a gene. CDR3 nucleotides: TGCGCCAGCAGCCAGGAACTAGCGGGGGGACGGGAGACCCAGTACTTC. This encodes CASSQELAGGRETQYF.

In DNA form, the CDR3 reads TGTGCCAGCAGTTACCCCTCACAGAGTAGCGCGGACAACTACAATGAGCAGTTCTTC. It specifies CASSYPSQSSADNYNEQFF. This chain joins TRBV6-2 or TRBV6-3 and TRBJ2-1; D is tentatively TRBD1 or TRBD2 (5 bases each). The V gene lost 2 bases and the J gene lost 3 bases, with 23 bases spanning the gap. The CDR3 length is 19 residues. The germline V gene encodes CDR1 MNHEY and CDR2 SVGEGT.

Ten or more counts support this clonotype. The V call is TRBV9, the J call TRBJ2-3, with D tentatively TRBD2 (5 bases). Trimming pared 7 bases from V and 2 bases from J, leaving 11 bases between. The germline gives CDR1 SGDLS, CDR2 YYNGEE. This CDR3 spans 13 amino acids. CDR3 sequence reads: CASGGLPTDTQYF. The CDR3 DNA is TGTGCCAGCGGAGGTCTACCCACAGATACGCAGTATTTT. Full variable domain (outside the CDR3, taken from reference TRBV9 and TRBJ2-3): DSGVTQTPKHLITATGQRVTLRCSPRSGDLSVYWYQQSLDQGLQFLIQYYNGEERAKGNILERFSAQQFPDLHSELNLSSLELGDSALYFCASGGLPTDTQYFGPGTRLTVL.

This clonotype showed up just a few times. The chain couples TRBV7-2 to TRBJ2-1; the D gene is possibly TRBD1 (5 bases). Between the trimmed V and J ends, which lost 5 bases and 10 bases, there was a span of 6 bases. CDR1 is SGHTA and CDR2 is FQGNSA in the germline V gene. The CDR3 loop spans 10 amino acids. This chain's CDR3 is CASSPGEQFF. CDR3 coding DNA: TGTGCCAGCAGCCCAGGGGAGCAGTTCTTC.

This clonotype was detected once. J is TRBJ1-6 and V is TRBV10-2; D ambiguous. Trimming cost V 10 bases and J 4 bases, with 8 bases left between them. The CDR3 is made up of 12 amino acids. Looked up from germline, CDR1 is WSHSY and CDR2 is SAAADI. The CDR3 reads CATREYNSPLHF. For the CDR3, the DNA is TGCGCCACCCGAGAATATAATTCACCCCTCCACTTT.

The chain couples TRBV18 to TRBJ2-5; D is uncertain. V was cut by 2 bases and J by 2 bases, with 3 bases left in between. The germline CDR1 and CDR2 sequences are KGHSH and LQKENI. This CDR3 spans 12 amino acids. The CDR3 bases are TGTGCCAGCTCACCAAAGCAAGAGACCCAGTACTTC. This sequence encodes CASSPKQETQYF.

The genes are TRBV25-1 and TRBJ2-1; 8 bases are shared with TRBD2. Germline CDR1 MGHDK, CDR2 SYGVNS. J lost 4 bases, V lost 4 bases, and 0 bases had no gene match. The CDR3 is made up of 13 amino acids. This CDR3 is CASSGGGYNEQFF. The CDR3, as DNA: TGTGCCAGCAGTGGCGGGGGGTACAATGAGCAGTTCTTC.

This clonotype was counted many times. This chain connects TRBV29-1 to TRBJ2-7; D remains ambiguous. This CDR3 is 11 amino acids long. CDR1 is SQVTM, CDR2 ANQGSEA, per germline. Trimming shortened V by 5 bases and J by 2 bases, and 7 bases separated the two germline ends. This CDR3 is CSVRRTYEQYF. The CDR3 DNA sequence: TGCAGCGTTCGCAGGACCTACGAGCAGTACTTC.

This clonotype came up a few times. The gene calls are TRBV7-9 and TRBJ2-1; 7 bases are shared with TRBD1. TRBJ2-7 matches the DNA end more closely, so the J call is doubtful. CDR3 length: 20 amino acids. CDR1 and CDR2 from the germline V gene are SEHNR and FQNEAQ (reference sequence). CDR3: CASSTPRGDREFSSYNEQYF. CDR3 DNA: TGTGCCAGCAGCACCCCTCGGGGAGACAGGGAGTTCTCGTCCTACAATGAGCAGTACTTC.

About this clonotype itself: One end of the junction is discordant with germline, which a read error may explain. The V and J genes are TRBV5-1 and TRBJ2-3, with D perhaps matching TRBD1 (6 bases). Germline loops: CDR1 SGHRS, CDR2 YFSETQ. The CDR3 sequence is 16 residues long. The CDR3 is CAGSLNGDQGPDTQYF. The CDR3 nucleotides read TGCGCCGGCAGCTTAAATGGGGACCAGGGGCCAGATACGCAGTATTTT.

J is TRBJ1-2 and V is TRBV30; a possible D gene is TRBD1 (5 bases). Germline V gene lookup returns CDR1 GTSNPN and CDR2 SVGIG (reference sequence). Trimming took 7 bases from V and 8 from J, leaving 17 bases between them. The CDR3 spans 12 residues. CDR3 sequence: CASTTTEGGYTF. The CDR3 nucleotides read TGTGCCTCTACCACGACGGAGGGGGGCTACACCTTC.